These T cell receptor beta chains were read from a single sample in a study of cytomegalovirus exposure and HLA in healthy donors. The method was immunoSEQ multiplex PCR; TCRdb's version includes in-frame clones alone and lacks a portion of them. This sample has some 140,000 clones, with roughly 77% found just once. Sample: PBMCs. The source of these receptors is a female donor in good health and CMV-seronegative. Each CDR3 is given with its conserved first and last residue. The order of the fields is V gene, J gene, clone size, D gene, CDR3 protein, CDR3 DNA. A D gene is named only where the DNA matches it firmly. Clone size is not always given. Where it is, it says once, few, many or a class for expanded clones.

V gene: TRBV5-1; J gene: TRBJ2-7; clone size: -; D gene: -; CDR3 protein: CASSLGGSLEQYF; CDR3 DNA: TGCGCCAGCAGCTTGGGAGGGTCCCTCGAGCAGTACTTC
V gene: TRBV6-1; J gene: TRBJ2-7; clone size: -; D gene: TRBD1; CDR3 protein: CASSEVPGQGGEQYF; CDR3 DNA: TGTGCCAGCAGTGAAGTCCCGGGACAGGGGGGCGAGCAGTACTTC
V gene: TRBV7-9; J gene: TRBJ1-1; clone size: -; D gene: -; CDR3 protein: CASSPGESIDLNTEAFF; CDR3 DNA: TGTGCCAGCAGCCCCGGGGAGAGCATAGACCTTAACACTGAAGCTTTCTTT
V gene: TRBV5-6; J gene: TRBJ1-4; clone size: -; D gene: -; CDR3 protein: CASSLLSWRGGSEKLFF; CDR3 DNA: TGTGCCAGCAGCTTGTTGTCATGGCGCGGGGGGAGTGAAAAACTGTTTTTT
V gene: TRBV9; J gene: TRBJ2-3; clone size: few; D gene: -; CDR3 protein: CASSPLGGLSTDTQYF; CDR3 DNA: TGTGCCAGCAGCCCCCTGGGGGGGCTTTCCACAGATACGCAGTATTTT
V gene: TRBV30; J gene: TRBJ1-1; clone size: -; D gene: TRBD1; CDR3 protein: CAWIWVDRANTEAFF; CDR3 DNA: TGTGCCTGGATCTGGGTGGACAGGGCGAACACTGAAGCTTTCTTT
V gene: TRBV5-4; J gene: TRBJ2-7; clone size: -; D gene: -; CDR3 protein: CASSFTRNEQYF; CDR3 DNA: TGTGCCAGCAGCTTTACTAGAAACGAGCAGTACTTC
V gene: TRBV6-5; J gene: TRBJ2-7; clone size: -; D gene: TRBD2; CDR3 protein: CASSYGPSGNHEQYF; CDR3 DNA: TGTGCCAGCAGTTACGGGCCTAGCGGGAACCACGAGCAGTACTTC
V gene: TRBV29-1; J gene: TRBJ1-2; clone size: -; D gene: TRBD1; CDR3 protein: CSVAYRGKPRGVTF; CDR3 DNA: TGCAGCGTTGCTTACAGGGGGAAACCCAGGGGGGTAACCTTC
V gene: TRBV11-3; J gene: TRBJ2-7; clone size: -; D gene: TRBD2; CDR3 protein: CASSWHPSGYEQYF; CDR3 DNA: TGTGCCAGCAGCTGGCACCCTAGCGGATACGAGCAGTACTTC
V gene: TRBV28; J gene: TRBJ1-4; clone size: -; D gene: -; CDR3 protein: CASSFGDRRGEKLFF; CDR3 DNA: TGTGCCAGCAGTTTCGGAGACAGGCGGGGGGAAAAACTGTTTTTT
V gene: TRBV25-1; J gene: TRBJ1-1; clone size: few; D gene: -; CDR3 protein: CASSPRAGGGNTEAFF; CDR3 DNA: TGTGCCAGCAGTCCCAGGGCGGGGGGCGGAAACACTGAAGCTTTCTTT
V gene: TRBV7-2; J gene: TRBJ2-3; clone size: -; D gene: TRBD2; CDR3 protein: CASSLSAGGSDTQYF; CDR3 DNA: TGTGCCAGCAGCTTAAGTGCGGGGGGATCAGATACGCAGTATTTT
V gene: TRBV19; J gene: TRBJ2-3; clone size: -; D gene: TRBD2; CDR3 protein: CASSISGGISDTQYF; CDR3 DNA: TGTGCCAGTAGTATTAGCGGGGGGATTTCCGATACGCAGTATTTT
V gene: TRBV6-5; J gene: TRBJ2-7; clone size: once; D gene: -; CDR3 protein: CASFNSYEQYF; CDR3 DNA: TGTGCCAGCTTTAATTCCTACGAGCAGTACTTC
V gene: TRBV2; J gene: TRBJ2-1; clone size: -; D gene: -; CDR3 protein: CASSEGLTYNEQFF; CDR3 DNA: TGTGCCAGCTCCGAGGGACTTACATACAATGAGCAGTTCTTC
V gene: TRBV20-1; J gene: TRBJ2-1; clone size: -; D gene: -; CDR3 protein: CSALTRGEQFF; CDR3 DNA: TGCAGTGCCCTTACTAGAGGTGAGCAGTTCTTC
V gene: TRBV5-6; J gene: TRBJ2-7; clone size: many; D gene: -; CDR3 protein: CASSFGGRVSYEQYF; CDR3 DNA: TGTGCCAGCAGCTTTGGGGGCCGAGTCTCCTACGAGCAGTACTTC
V gene: TRBV7-2; J gene: TRBJ2-3; clone size: few; D gene: TRBD1; CDR3 protein: CASSLAGTGGIDTQYF; CDR3 DNA: TGTGCCAGCAGCCTGGCAGGGACAGGGGGCATAGATACGCAGTATTTT
V gene: TRBV7-3; J gene: TRBJ1-1; clone size: -; D gene: -; CDR3 protein: CASSPRVNTEAFF; CDR3 DNA: TGTGCCAGCAGCCCCAGGGTAAACACTGAAGCTTTCTTT
V gene: TRBV6-1; J gene: TRBJ1-5; clone size: -; D gene: -; CDR3 protein: CASSDRSGQNQPQHF; CDR3 DNA: TGTGCCAGCAGTGATCGGTCAGGGCAGAATCAGCCCCAGCATTTT
V gene: TRBV12-5; J gene: TRBJ2-5; clone size: -; D gene: -; CDR3 protein: CASGLTLRGPEETQYF; CDR3 DNA: TGTGCTAGTGGTTTGACCCTCAGGGGCCCCGAAGAGACCCAGTACTTC
V gene: TRBV7-6; J gene: TRBJ1-2; clone size: -; D gene: -; CDR3 protein: CASSSRQHSNYGYTF; CDR3 DNA: TGTGCCAGCAGCTCCCGCCAACATTCTAACTATGGCTACACCTTC
V gene: TRBV11-2; J gene: TRBJ2-1; clone size: once; D gene: -; CDR3 protein: CASSLQRLTFNEQFF; CDR3 DNA: TGTGCCAGCAGCTTACAGCGACTGACTTTCAATGAGCAGTTCTTC
V gene: TRBV27; J gene: TRBJ2-5; clone size: once; D gene: -; CDR3 protein: CASSLGVGGQETQYF; CDR3 DNA: TGTGCCAGCAGTTTAGGGGTGGGGGGCCAAGAGACCCAGTACTTC
V gene: TRBV21-1; J gene: TRBJ1-2; clone size: -; D gene: -; CDR3 protein: CASGGQGYWGYGYTF; CDR3 DNA: TGTGCCAGCGGAGGACAGGGTTATTGGGGCTATGGCTACACCTTC
V gene: TRBV7-3; J gene: TRBJ1-1; clone size: -; D gene: -; CDR3 protein: CASSSPEMNTEAFF; CDR3 DNA: TGTGCCAGCAGCTCACCAGAAATGAACACTGAAGCTTTCTTT
V gene: TRBV7-9; J gene: TRBJ1-1; clone size: once; D gene: -; CDR3 protein: CASSFKTEAFF; CDR3 DNA: TGTGCCAGCAGCTTTAAAACTGAAGCTTTCTTT
V gene: TRBV10-3; J gene: TRBJ1-2; clone size: -; D gene: -; CDR3 protein: CAISESNGAGTF; CDR3 DNA: TGTGCCATCAGTGAGTCGAACGGAGCGGGAACCTTC
V gene: TRBV5-1; J gene: TRBJ1-4; clone size: -; D gene: TRBD1; CDR3 protein: CASSVGTVNEKLFF; CDR3 DNA: TGCGCCAGCAGCGTCGGGACAGTTAATGAAAAACTGTTTTTT
V gene: TRBV9; J gene: TRBJ1-2; clone size: -; D gene: -; CDR3 protein: CASSEGGSTSYGYTF; CDR3 DNA: TGTGCCAGCAGCGAGGGAGGGTCGACGAGCTATGGCTACACCTTC
V gene: TRBV4-3; J gene: TRBJ1-1; clone size: -; D gene: -; CDR3 protein: CASSQEYAATEAFF; CDR3 DNA: TGCGCCAGCAGCCAAGAATACGCCGCGACTGAAGCTTTCTTT
V gene: TRBV15; J gene: TRBJ2-7; clone size: -; D gene: -; CDR3 protein: CATSRDLAAGPYEQYF; CDR3 DNA: TGTGCCACCAGCAGAGATCTTGCGGCAGGGCCTTACGAGCAGTACTTC
V gene: TRBV2; J gene: TRBJ1-2; clone size: -; D gene: TRBD1; CDR3 protein: CASSPDRGANYGYTF; CDR3 DNA: TGTGCCAGCAGTCCGGACAGGGGGGCTAACTATGGCTACACCTTC
V gene: TRBV27; J gene: TRBJ1-5; clone size: -; D gene: TRBD1; CDR3 protein: CASSNRGKQQGEWDQPQHF; CDR3 DNA: TGTGCCAGCAGTAACCGGGGGAAGCAACAGGGGGAATGGGATCAGCCCCAGCATTTT
V gene: TRBV5-1; J gene: TRBJ1-1; clone size: -; D gene: -; CDR3 protein: CASSPSPTGMAFF; CDR3 DNA: TGCGCCAGCAGCCCCTCCCCGACAGGTATGGCTTTCTTT
V gene: TRBV6-6; J gene: TRBJ2-2; clone size: -; D gene: -; CDR3 protein: CASSRAENTGELFF; CDR3 DNA: TGTGCCAGCAGTAGAGCGGAGAACACCGGGGAGCTGTTTTTT
V gene: TRBV4-3; J gene: TRBJ2-2; clone size: -; D gene: -; CDR3 protein: CASSQSLVGTGELFF; CDR3 DNA: TGCGCCAGCAGCCAATCACTAGTCGGTACCGGGGAGCTGTTTTTT
V gene: TRBV30; J gene: TRBJ1-2; clone size: -; D gene: -; CDR3 protein: CAWTHRADYGYTF; CDR3 DNA: TGTGCCTGGACCCACAGGGCGGACTATGGCTACACCTTC